One TCR beta chain is described in this entry. Its matching antigen is unknown. TCR cDNA, made by 5'RACE template switching, carried an added universal primer site and UMIs. Each CDR3 protein is one row after TCRdb ran MiXCR on the 5' RACE reads. The sample has 200,000 to 300,000 distinct CDR3 sequences, 10% to 15% seen once. Germline CDR1 reads DFQATT; CDR2 reads SNEGSKA (reference sequence). Trimming pared 4 bases from V and 5 bases from J, leaving 17 bases between. The CDR3 totals 14 residues. This sample is drawn from a study of T cells after yellow fever vaccination. Study-level points and caveats: Once the booster was given, most primary-vaccination clones reappeared, at over 95% for CD4 and approximately 88% for CD8. The secondary response showed a weaker magnitude and a faster peak, day 5 versus 15.

The clonotype originates from a young man who received the YFV17D yellow fever vaccine. The V call is TRBV20-1, the J call TRBJ1-1; tentative D call: TRBD1 (5 bases). The sequenced sample was CD4+ T cells sorted from PBMCs, obtained 45 days after the yellow fever booster vaccination. The CDR3 here is CSATTGTTGTEAFF. The CDR3 nucleotides read TGCAGTGCTACGACCGGGACCACTGGGACTGAAGCTTTCTTT.